The 25 T cell receptor beta chains below all came from one sample that was sequenced in a study of read filtering for tumor transcriptome and immune sequencing (dated by TCRdb to 2019 to 2021). Sequenced on an Illumina HiSeq 4000. Starting from 400 ng RNA, TCR libraries were constructed with the Immunoverse kit using molecular barcoded adaptors that cover the alpha/delta and beta/gamma chains. TCRdb itself trimmed the public reads at Q25 with fastp, ran MiXCR and retained productive beta chains. Rows matching on CDR3 protein sequence are summarized as one entry with the most common DNA and genes. This sample holds 75,000 to 95,000 distinct CDR3 sequences; roughly 21% were observed only once. In total, the top ten clones hold about 10% of the sample. The sample was a population of CD138-negative cells sorted from bone marrow. The cell subset or site label corresponds to: bone marrow mononuclear cells depleted of CD138+ plasma/myeloma cells by negative magnetic selection. Every receptor here comes from a donor aged 40 or older with multiple myeloma.

This clonotype was picked up many times. The V and J genes are TRBV29-1 and TRBJ2-5; 7 nucleotides agree with TRBD1. The junction had 9 bases not matched to a gene; V was cut back by 6 bases and J by 5 bases. The CDR3 has 13 amino acids. Germline CDR1 is SQVTM and CDR2 is ANQGSEA. This CDR3 reads CSVARLQGETQYF. The CDR3, as DNA: TGCAGCGTCGCAAGACTACAGGGGGAGACCCAGTACTTC. Filled out from reference TRBV29-1 and TRBJ2-5, the complete variable domain reads SAVISQKPSRDICQRGTSLTIQCQVDSQVTMMFWYRQQPGQSLTLIATANQGSEATYESGFVIDKFPISRPNLTFSTLTVSNMSPEDSSIYLCSVARLQGETQYFGPGTRLLVL.

This sequence joins TRBV5-1 and TRBJ2-1, with D perhaps TRBD2 (7 bases). This CDR3 is built from 15 residues. Germline CDR1 reads SGHRS; CDR2 reads YFSETQ. V lost 1 base and J lost 6, with 14 bases in between. The CDR3 reads CASSLMWGGSNEQFF. The CDR3 region has the DNA TGCGCCAGCAGCTTGATGTGGGGGGGCAGCAATGAGCAGTTCTTC.

This clonotype appeared many times. CDR3 protein: CASRDGGLSSYNEQFF. The DNA for the CDR3 is TGTGCCAGCAGAGACGGGGGCCTAAGCTCCTACAATGAGCAGTTCTTC. V is TRBV27 and J is TRBJ2-1; D tentatively reads TRBD1 or TRBD2 (6 bases each). Looked up from germline, CDR1 is MNHEY and CDR2 is SMNVEV (reference sequence). The CDR3 is 16 amino acids. The V gene lost 6 bases and the J gene lost 0 bases, with 15 bases spanning the gap.

Many counts were recorded for this clonotype. The chain combines TRBV7-9 with TRBJ2-5; 8 bases fit TRBD2. The CDR3 has 14 amino acids. Trimming at V came to 4 bases and at J to 5 bases, leaving 6 bases not matched to a gene. CDR1 is SEHNR, CDR2 FQNEAQ, per germline (reference sequence). The CDR3 DNA is TGTGCCAGCAGCTCCTCGGGGGGGTTGGAGACCCAGTACTTC. The encoded protein is CASSSSGGLETQYF.

Many counts were recorded for this clonotype. This rearrangement joins TRBV5-1 to TRBJ1-1; unclear D gene. CDR1 is SGHRS, CDR2 YFSETQ, per germline. The CDR3 has 13 amino acids. V was cut by 0 bases and J by 11 bases, with 14 bases left in between. The CDR3 loop reads CASSLAGSQRAFF. CDR3 sequence (DNA): TGCGCCAGCAGCTTGGCCGGCTCACAGAGGGCTTTCTTT. Together with reference TRBV5-1 and TRBJ1-1, the CDR3 gives the full variable domain: KAGVTQTPRYLIKTRGQQVTLSCSPISGHRSVSWYQQTPGQGLQFLFEYFSETQRNKGNFPGRFSGRQFSNSRSEMNVSTLELGDSALYLCASSLAGSQRAFFGQGTRLTVV.

About this clonotype itself: A much larger clone sits a single nucleotide away, making a read error possible. The rearrangement uses TRBV7-2 and TRBJ1-1, with TRBD1 as a possible D gene (6 bases). Germline CDR1 is SGHTA and CDR2 is FQGNSA. V was cut by 4 bases and J by 1 base, with 13 bases left in between. The CDR3 loop spans 15 amino acids. The CDR3 spells CASSWGGRPNTEAFF. CDR3 sequence (DNA): TGTGCCAGCAGCTGGGGGGGCAGACCGAACACTGAAGCTTTCTTT. Using reference TRBV7-2 and TRBJ1-1 for the parts outside the CDR3, the full variable domain is GAGVSQSPSNKVTEKGKDVELRCDPISGHTALYWYRQSLGQGLEFLIYFQGNSAPDKSGLPSDRFSAERTGGSVSTLTIQRTQQEDSAVYLCASSWGGRPNTEAFFGQGTRLTVV.

This clonotype showed up just a few times. Germline and junction disagree at one end, which may indicate a read error. The chain's CDR3 is CATSDTGANTGELFF. The CDR3 DNA reads as TGTGCCACCAGTGACACGGGCGCGAATACCGGGGAGCTGTTTTTT. The chain links TRBV24-1 to TRBJ2-2; D is unclear. This CDR3 is built from 15 residues. Per germline, CDR1 KGHDR and CDR2 SFDVKD.

Comments on this clonotype: A much more abundant neighbour one base away suggests this may be a read error. The chain is built from TRBV28 and TRBJ1-5; weak D call: TRBD1 (5 bases). The CDR3 extends over 13 amino acids. Germline-derived CDR1 and CDR2 are MDHEN and SYDVKM. The CDR3 DNA is TGTGTCAGCAGACCCGACAGTAATCAGCCCCAGCATTTT. Its protein is CVSRPDSNQPQHF.

This clonotype was recorded many times. The chain combines TRBV29-1 with TRBJ1-1; D call uncertain. There are 11 residues in the CDR3. Per germline, CDR1 SQVTM and CDR2 ANQGSEA. V was cut by 4 bases and J by 0 bases, with 3 bases left in between. CDR3 amino acids: CSVVVNTEAFF. In DNA, the CDR3 is TGCAGCGTTGTCGTGAACACTGAAGCTTTCTTT.

This clonotype was seen many times. V usage is TRBV28 and J usage is TRBJ1-6, with TRBD1 as a possible D gene (6 bases). Trimming left V 6 bases short and J 8 bases short, with 14 bases between. The CDR3 length is 14 residues. Germline V gives CDR1 MDHEN, CDR2 SYDVKM. This chain's CDR3 is CASRGGGEYSPLHF. The CDR3 DNA is TGTGCCAGCAGAGGGGGGGGCGAGTATTCACCCCTCCACTTT. Based on the CDR3 plus reference TRBV28 and TRBJ1-6, the full variable domain is DVKVTQSSRYLVKRTGEKVFLECVQDMDHENMFWYRQDPGLGLRLIYFSYDVKMKEKGDIPEGYSVSREKKERFSLILESASTNQTSMYLCASRGGGEYSPLHFGNGTRLTVT.

The chain joins TRBV2 to TRBJ2-1; TRBD1 matches at 8 bases. The length of the CDR3 is 14 residues. V dropped 7 bases and J dropped 1; count of bases not matched to a gene: 3. Germline V gives CDR1 SNHLY, CDR2 FYNNEI. The CDR3 here is CASTHRGSYNEQFF. In DNA form, the CDR3 reads TGTGCCAGCACGCACAGGGGGTCCTACAATGAGCAGTTCTTC.

With respect to this clonotype: Compared with germline, one end of the junction differs, possibly owing to a read error. The chain joins TRBV6-5 to TRBJ1-4, with D hard to call. This CDR3 contains 16 residues. The germline CDR1 and CDR2 sequences are MNHEY and SVGAGI. The CDR3 nucleotides read TGTGCCAGCAGTTACGAGCGGTACACCAACTATGAAAAACTGCTTTTT. This codes for CASSYERYTNYEKLLF.

This clonotype was picked up many times. V is TRBV28 and J is TRBJ1-1; 7 nucleotides match TRBD1. The CDR3 contains 13 residues. The germline gives CDR1 MDHEN, CDR2 SYDVKM. Trimming took 7 bases from V and 7 from J; bases not matched to a gene: 9. Here the CDR3 reads CASTQGGHDEAFF. The CDR3 DNA reads TGTGCCAGCACGCAGGGGGGGCACGATGAAGCTTTCTTT. The full variable domain, rest sourced from reference TRBV28 and TRBJ1-1, is DVKVTQSSRYLVKRTGEKVFLECVQDMDHENMFWYRQDPGLGLRLIYFSYDVKMKEKGDIPEGYSVSREKKERFSLILESASTNQTSMYLCASTQGGHDEAFFGQGTRLTVV.

As to this clonotype: A read error may be the cause here, since a much bigger clone is one base away. Since no conserved phenylalanine or tryptophan closes the CDR3, a read error is the likely cause. The chain couples TRBV5-1 to TRBJ2-5; D gene unclear. Germline loops: CDR1 SGHRS, CDR2 YFSETQ. The CDR3 has 14 amino acids. V shed 2 bases and J shed 5 bases, with 13 bases lying between them. Written as DNA, the CDR3 is TGCGCCAGCAGCTTCGGCGGCCAATCCGAGACCCAGTACTCC. It yields the protein CASSFGGQSETQYS.

At least ten counts were recorded for this clonotype. The rearrangement uses TRBV20-1 and TRBJ2-5; D might be TRBD1 (5 bases). Trimming took off 6 bases at V and 0 bases at J, with 8 bases between the two ends. The length of the CDR3 is 12 residues. The germline CDR1 and CDR2 sequences are DFQATT and SNEGSKA (reference sequence). CDR3 sequence reads: CSARQYQETQYF. CDR3 in DNA: TGCAGTGCCAGACAGTACCAAGAGACCCAGTACTTC.

This clonotype appeared a single time. With a much larger clone just one base away, this may be a read error. This rearrangement joins TRBV18 to TRBJ2-3; D may be TRBD2 (6 bases). Per the germline V gene, CDR1 is KGHSH and CDR2 is LQKENI. The CDR3 spans 15 residues. The CDR3 spells CASTPGAVGGDAQYF. DNA for the CDR3: TGTGCCAGCACCCCTGGTGCTGTCGGGGGAGATGCGCAGTATTTT.

In the case of this clonotype: Its ends do not fully match the called genes, so a read error is possible. The gene calls are TRBV5-1 and TRBJ2-6; D possibly matches TRBD1 or TRBD2 (6 bases each). Looked up from germline, CDR1 is SGHRS and CDR2 is YFSETQ. The CDR3 is made up of 14 amino acids. This CDR3 is CASRRGAGANVQTF. In DNA form, the CDR3 reads TGCGCCAGCAGGAGGGGGGCTGGGGCCAACGTCCAGACTTTC.

This clonotype has a count of ten or more. The chain recombines TRBV5-6 with TRBJ2-7; possible D gene TRBD2, 5 bases. Trimming shortened V by 8 bases and J by 2 bases, and 17 bases separated the two germline ends. The CDR3 sequence is 14 residues long. Germline assignment: CDR1 SGHDT and CDR2 YYEEEE. The CDR3 here is CASNAASGAYEQYF. DNA of the CDR3: TGTGCCAGTAACGCAGCCTCCGGGGCCTACGAGCAGTACTTC.

Concerning this clonotype: A much larger clone lies a single base off, so this may be a read error. CDR3 loop: CACSPTKTGSNSEKLFF. The CDR3 DNA follows: TGTGCCTGCTCACCGACCAAAACAGGGTCAAACAGTGAAAAACTGTTTTTT. This chain uses TRBV18 with TRBJ1-4; possibly TRBD1 for D (6 bases). The CDR3 extends over 17 amino acids. CDR1 is KGHSH and CDR2 is LQKENI in the germline V gene.

For this clonotype: Germline and junction disagree at one end, which may indicate a read error. The V gene is TRBV11-2, the J gene TRBJ1-1, with D unresolved. Germline V gene lookup returns CDR1 SGHAT and CDR2 FQNNGV. The CDR3 sequence is 15 residues long. The CDR3 region has the DNA TGTGCCGGCAGCTTAGAAGGGAATGGAAACACTGAAGCTTTCTTT. Translating it yields CAGSLEGNGNTEAFF.

The sample holds many counts of this clonotype. V is TRBV29-1 and J is TRBJ1-1, with TRBD1 identical over 7 bases. With 6 bases clipped from V and 4 bases from J, the junction kept 2 bases outside the gene matches. The CDR3 has 11 amino acids. CDR1 SQVTM and CDR2 ANQGSEA come from the germline V gene. The CDR3 spells CSVGTATEAFF. The CDR3 DNA sequence: TGCAGCGTGGGGACAGCCACTGAAGCTTTCTTT.

This clonotype was seen many times. This chain's CDR3 is CASQIGISYNEQFF. In nucleotides, the CDR3 is TGTGCCAGCCAAATCGGTATCTCCTACAATGAGCAGTTCTTC. The chain is built from TRBV6-1 and TRBJ2-1; D ambiguous. The CDR3 runs to 14 residues. The V and J ends lost 8 bases and 0 bases respectively, with 11 bases between them. Germline V gene data show CDR1 as MNHNS and CDR2 as SASEGT.

In regard to this clonotype: A single base separates this from a much larger clone, so it may be a read error. This chain joins TRBV2 and TRBJ1-4, with D unclear. Per germline, CDR1 SNHLY and CDR2 FYNNEI. The CDR3 is 15 residues long. Deletions cut 7 bases from V and 2 bases from J, with 14 bases between. The CDR3 protein is CASMNVRRTNEKLFF. The CDR3 region has the DNA TGTGCCAGCATGAACGTTCGGAGGACTAATGAAAAACTGTTTTTT. Looking up the rest from reference TRBV2 and TRBJ1-4 gives the full variable domain: EPEVTQTPSHQVTQMGQEVILRCVPISNHLYFYWYRQILGQKVEFLVSFYNNEISEKSEIFDDQFSVERPDGSNFTLKIRSTKLEDSAMYFCASMNVRRTNEKLFFGSGTQLSVL.

With regard to this clonotype: Being one base from a much bigger clone, this may be a read error. The rearrangement uses TRBV7-9 and TRBJ2-3; D is possibly TRBD1 or TRBD2 (5 bases each). The CDR3 extends over 14 amino acids. CDR1 SEHNR and CDR2 FQNEAQ come from the germline V gene (reference sequence). In DNA form, the CDR3 reads TGTGCCGGCAGCTTAGGTACAGGAGGAGATACGCAGTATTTT. This codes for CAGSLGTGGDTQYF.

This clonotype was detected only a few times. The junction departs from germline at one end; a sequencing error may be responsible. The genes are TRBV3-1 and TRBJ2-1; possibly TRBD1 for D (5 bases). Germline CDR1 is LGHDT and CDR2 is YNNKEL (reference sequence). The CDR3 runs to 17 residues. The CDR3 sequence: CAGSQDAGLSSYNEQFF. In DNA, the CDR3 is TGTGCCGGCAGCCAAGATGCAGGGCTGAGCTCCTACAATGAGCAGTTCTTC.